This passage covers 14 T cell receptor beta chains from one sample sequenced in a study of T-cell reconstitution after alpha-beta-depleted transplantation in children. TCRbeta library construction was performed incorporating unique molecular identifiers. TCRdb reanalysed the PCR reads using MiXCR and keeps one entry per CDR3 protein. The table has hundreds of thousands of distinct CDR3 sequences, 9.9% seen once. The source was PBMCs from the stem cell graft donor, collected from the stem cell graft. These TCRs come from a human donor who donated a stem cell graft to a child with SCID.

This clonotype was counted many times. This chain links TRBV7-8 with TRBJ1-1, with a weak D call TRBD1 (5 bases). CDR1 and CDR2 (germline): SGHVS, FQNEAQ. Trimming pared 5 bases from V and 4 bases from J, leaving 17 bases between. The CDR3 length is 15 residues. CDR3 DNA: TGTGCCAGCAGCCCCCTCGGATCCGGGGGCACTGAAGCTTTCTTT. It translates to CASSPLGSGGTEAFF. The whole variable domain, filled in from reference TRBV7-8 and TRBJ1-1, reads GAGVSQSPRYKVAKRGQDVALRCDPISGHVSLFWYQQALGQGPEFLTYFQNEAQLDKSGLPSDRFFAERPEGSVSTLKIQRTQQEDSAVYLCASSPLGSGGTEAFFGQGTRLTVV.

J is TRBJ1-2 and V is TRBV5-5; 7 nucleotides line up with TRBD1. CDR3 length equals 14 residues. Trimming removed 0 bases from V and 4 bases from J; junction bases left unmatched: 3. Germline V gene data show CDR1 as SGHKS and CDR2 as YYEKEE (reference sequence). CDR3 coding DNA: TGTGCCAGCAGCTTGGGGACAGGCCCCTATGGCTACACCTTC. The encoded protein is CASSLGTGPYGYTF. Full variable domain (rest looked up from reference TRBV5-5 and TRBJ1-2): DAGVTQSPTHLIKTRGQQVTLRCSPISGHKSVSWYQQVLGQGPQFIFQYYEKEERGRGNFPDRFSARQFPNYSSELNVNALLLGDSALYLCASSLGTGPYGYTFGSGTRLTVV.

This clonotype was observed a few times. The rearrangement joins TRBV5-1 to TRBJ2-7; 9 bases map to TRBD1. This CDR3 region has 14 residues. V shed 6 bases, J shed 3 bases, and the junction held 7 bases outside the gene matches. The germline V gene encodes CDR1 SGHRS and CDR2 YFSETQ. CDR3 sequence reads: CASTSRQGGYEQYF. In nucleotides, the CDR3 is TGCGCCAGCACATCGAGACAGGGGGGCTACGAGCAGTACTTC.

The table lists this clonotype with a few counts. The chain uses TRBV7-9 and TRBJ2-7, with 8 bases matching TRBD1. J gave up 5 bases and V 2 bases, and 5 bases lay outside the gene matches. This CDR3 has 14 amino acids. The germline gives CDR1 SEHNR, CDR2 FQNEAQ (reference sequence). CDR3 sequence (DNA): TGTGCCAGCAGCTTAACAGGGGGGATCGACGAGCAGTACTTC. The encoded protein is CASSLTGGIDEQYF.

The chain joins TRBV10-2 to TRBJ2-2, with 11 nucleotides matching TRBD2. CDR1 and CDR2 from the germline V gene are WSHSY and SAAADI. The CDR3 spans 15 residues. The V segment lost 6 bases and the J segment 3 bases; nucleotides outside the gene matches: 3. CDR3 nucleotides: TGCGCCAGCAGAAGGACTAGCGGGTACACCGGGGAGCTGTTTTTT. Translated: CASRRTSGYTGELFF.

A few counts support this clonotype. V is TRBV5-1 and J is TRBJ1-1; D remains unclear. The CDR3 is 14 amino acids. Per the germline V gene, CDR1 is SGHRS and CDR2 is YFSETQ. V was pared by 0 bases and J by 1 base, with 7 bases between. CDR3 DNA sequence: TGCGCCAGCAGCTTGGAGCGGGGGAACACTGAAGCTTTCTTT. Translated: CASSLERGNTEAFF.

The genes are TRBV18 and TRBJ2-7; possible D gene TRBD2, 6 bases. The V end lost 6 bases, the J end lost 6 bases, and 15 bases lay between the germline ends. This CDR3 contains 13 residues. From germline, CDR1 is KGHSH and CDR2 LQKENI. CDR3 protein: CASSRDATGEQYF. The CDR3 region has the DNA TGTGCCAGCTCGCGGGACGCAACAGGCGAGCAGTACTTC.

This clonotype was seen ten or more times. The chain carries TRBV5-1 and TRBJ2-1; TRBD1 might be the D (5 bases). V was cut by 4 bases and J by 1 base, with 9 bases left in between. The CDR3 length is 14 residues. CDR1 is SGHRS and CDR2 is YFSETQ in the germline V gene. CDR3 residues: CASSIQASYNEQFF. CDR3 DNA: TGCGCCAGCAGCATACAGGCGTCCTACAATGAGCAGTTCTTC.

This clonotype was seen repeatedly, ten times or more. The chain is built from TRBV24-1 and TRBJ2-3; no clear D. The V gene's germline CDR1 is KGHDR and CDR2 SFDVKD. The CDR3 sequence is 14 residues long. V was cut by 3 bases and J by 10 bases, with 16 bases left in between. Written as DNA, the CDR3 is TGTGCCACCAGTGATCAAGGACCCGCTCCGGCGCAGTATTTT. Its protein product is CATSDQGPAPAQYF.

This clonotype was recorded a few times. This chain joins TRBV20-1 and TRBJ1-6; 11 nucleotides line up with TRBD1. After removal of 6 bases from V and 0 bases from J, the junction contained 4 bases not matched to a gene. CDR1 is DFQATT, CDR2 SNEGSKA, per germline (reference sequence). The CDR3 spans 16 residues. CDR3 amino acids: CSARTGGASYNSPLHF. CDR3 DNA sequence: TGCAGTGCCCGGACAGGGGGCGCCTCCTATAATTCACCCCTCCACTTT.

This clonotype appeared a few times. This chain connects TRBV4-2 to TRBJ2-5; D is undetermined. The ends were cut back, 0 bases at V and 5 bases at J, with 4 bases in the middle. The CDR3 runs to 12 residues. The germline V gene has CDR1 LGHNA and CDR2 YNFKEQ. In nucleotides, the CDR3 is TGTGCCAGCAGCCAAGATAAGGAGACCCAGTACTTC. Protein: CASSQDKETQYF.

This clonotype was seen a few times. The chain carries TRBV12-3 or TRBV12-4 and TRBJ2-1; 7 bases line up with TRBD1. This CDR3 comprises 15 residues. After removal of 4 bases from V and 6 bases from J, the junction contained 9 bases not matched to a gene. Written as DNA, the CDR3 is TGTGCCAGCAGTTACCCGACAGGGTCGAGCAATGAGCAGTTCTTC. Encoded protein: CASSYPTGSSNEQFF.

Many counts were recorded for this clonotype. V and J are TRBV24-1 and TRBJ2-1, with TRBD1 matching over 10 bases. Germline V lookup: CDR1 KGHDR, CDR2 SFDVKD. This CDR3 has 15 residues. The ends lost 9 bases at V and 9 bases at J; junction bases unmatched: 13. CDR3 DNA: TGTGCCACCTCCACGGGGGACAGGGGTGTAGGTGAGCAGTTCTTC. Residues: CATSTGDRGVGEQFF.

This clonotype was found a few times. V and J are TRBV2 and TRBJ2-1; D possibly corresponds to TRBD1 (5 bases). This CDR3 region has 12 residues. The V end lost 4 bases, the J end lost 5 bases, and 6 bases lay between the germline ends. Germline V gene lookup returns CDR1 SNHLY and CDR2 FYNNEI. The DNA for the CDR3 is TGTGCCAGCAGTGCAGGGAACAATGAGCAGTTCTTC. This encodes CASSAGNNEQFF.